The count of the clone carrying this TCR beta chain is one. These data belong to a study of cytomegalovirus exposure and HLA in healthy donors. Some clones are missing from TCRdb's copy, which holds only in-frame ones; the method was immunoSEQ multiplex PCR. The data contain 65,000 to 70,000 clones, about nine tenths of them singletons. Germline loops: CDR1 MNHNS, CDR2 SASEGT. This CDR3 is 13 amino acids long. The rearrangement links TRBV6-1 to TRBJ2-2; D gene uncertain. Sequenced input: PBMCs. This TCR was recovered from a man aged 18 to 29 in good health and CMV-seronegative. CDR3 region: CSVRPLVAGELFF. In nucleotides, the CDR3 is TGTTCAGTACGTCCGCTAGTCGCCGGGGAGCTGTTTTTT.